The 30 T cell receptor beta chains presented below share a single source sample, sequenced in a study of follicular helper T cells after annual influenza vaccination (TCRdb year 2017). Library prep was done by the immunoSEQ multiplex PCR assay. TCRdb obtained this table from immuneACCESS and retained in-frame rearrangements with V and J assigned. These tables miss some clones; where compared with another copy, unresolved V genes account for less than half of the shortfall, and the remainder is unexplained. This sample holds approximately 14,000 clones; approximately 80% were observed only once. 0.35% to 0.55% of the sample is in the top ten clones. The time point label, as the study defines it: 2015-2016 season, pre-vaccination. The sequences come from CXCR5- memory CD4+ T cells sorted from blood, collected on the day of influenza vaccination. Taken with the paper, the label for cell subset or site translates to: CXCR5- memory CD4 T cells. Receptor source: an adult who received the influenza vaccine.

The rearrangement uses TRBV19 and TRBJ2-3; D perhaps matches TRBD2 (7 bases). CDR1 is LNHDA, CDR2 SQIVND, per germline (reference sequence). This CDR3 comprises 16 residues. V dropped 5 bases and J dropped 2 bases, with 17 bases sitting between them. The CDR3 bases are TGTGCCAGTAGTCCAGGCCCGGGGGGCAACACAGATACGCAGTATTTT. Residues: CASSPGPGGNTDTQYF.

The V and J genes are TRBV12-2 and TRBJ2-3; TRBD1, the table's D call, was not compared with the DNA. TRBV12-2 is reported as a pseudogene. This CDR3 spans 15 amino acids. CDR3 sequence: CASRLGAALTDTQYF. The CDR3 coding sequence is TGTGCAAGTCGCTTGGGGGCGGCTTTAACAGATACGCAGTATTTT.

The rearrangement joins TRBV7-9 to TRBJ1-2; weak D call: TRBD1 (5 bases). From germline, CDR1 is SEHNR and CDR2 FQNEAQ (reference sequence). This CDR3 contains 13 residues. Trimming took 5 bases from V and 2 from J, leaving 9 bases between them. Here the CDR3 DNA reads TGTGCCAGCAGCAGGGACGGGAACTATGGCTACACCTTC. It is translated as CASSRDGNYGYTF.

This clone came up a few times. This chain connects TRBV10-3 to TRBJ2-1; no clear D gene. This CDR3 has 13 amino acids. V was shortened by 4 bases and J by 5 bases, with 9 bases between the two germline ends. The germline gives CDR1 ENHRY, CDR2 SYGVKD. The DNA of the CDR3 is TGTGCCATCAGTGGGACGGCCGACAATGAGCAGTTCTTC. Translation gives CAISGTADNEQFF.

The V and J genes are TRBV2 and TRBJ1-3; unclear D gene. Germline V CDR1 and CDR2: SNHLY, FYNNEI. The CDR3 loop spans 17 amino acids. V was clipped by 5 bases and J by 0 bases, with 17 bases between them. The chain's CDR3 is CASSQDRAARSGNTIYF. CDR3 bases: TGTGCCAGCAGTCAAGACCGGGCCGCTCGCTCTGGAAACACCATATATTTT.

The CDR3 bases are TGTGCCAGCAGTTACTCCGGGGGCCCTGAAGCTTTCTTT. Translated: CASSYSGGPEAFF. This rearrangement joins TRBV6-5 to TRBJ1-1; TRBD1 might be the D (6 bases). Per the germline V gene, CDR1 is MNHEY and CDR2 is SVGAGI. The CDR3 is 13 amino acids. V dropped 0 bases and J dropped 6 bases, with 8 bases sitting between them.

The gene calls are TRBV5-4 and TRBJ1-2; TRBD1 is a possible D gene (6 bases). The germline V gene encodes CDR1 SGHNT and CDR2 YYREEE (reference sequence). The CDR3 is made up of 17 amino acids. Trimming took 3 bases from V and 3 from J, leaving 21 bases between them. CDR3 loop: CASSSRQAPVWDYGYTF. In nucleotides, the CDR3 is TGTGCCAGCAGCTCTAGACAGGCCCCAGTTTGGGACTATGGCTACACCTTC.

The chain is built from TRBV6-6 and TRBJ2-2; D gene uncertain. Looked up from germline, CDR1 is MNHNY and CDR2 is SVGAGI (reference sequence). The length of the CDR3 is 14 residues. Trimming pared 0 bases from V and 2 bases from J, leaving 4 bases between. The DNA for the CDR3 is TGTGCCAGCAGTTACTCAGTAAACACCGGGGAGCTGTTTTTT. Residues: CASSYSVNTGELFF.

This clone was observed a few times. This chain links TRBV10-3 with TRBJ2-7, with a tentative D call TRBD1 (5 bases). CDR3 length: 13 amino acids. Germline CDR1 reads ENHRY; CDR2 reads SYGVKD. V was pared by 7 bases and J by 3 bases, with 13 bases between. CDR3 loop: CAIKGQPDYEQYF. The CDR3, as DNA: TGTGCCATCAAAGGACAACCAGACTACGAGCAGTACTTC.

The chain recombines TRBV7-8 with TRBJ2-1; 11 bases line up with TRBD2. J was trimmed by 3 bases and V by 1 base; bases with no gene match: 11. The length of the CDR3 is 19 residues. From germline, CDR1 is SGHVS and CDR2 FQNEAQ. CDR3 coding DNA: TGTGCCAGCAGCTTAGTTTGGCTAGCGGGGGGAAACGACTACAATGAGCAGTTCTTC. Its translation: CASSLVWLAGGNDYNEQFF.

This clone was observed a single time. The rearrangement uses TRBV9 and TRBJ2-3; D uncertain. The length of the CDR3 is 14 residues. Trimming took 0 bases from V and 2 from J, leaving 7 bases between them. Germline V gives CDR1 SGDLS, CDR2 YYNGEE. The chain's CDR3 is CASSVDLVTDTQYF. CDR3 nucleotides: TGTGCCAGCAGCGTAGACTTGGTCACAGATACGCAGTATTTT.

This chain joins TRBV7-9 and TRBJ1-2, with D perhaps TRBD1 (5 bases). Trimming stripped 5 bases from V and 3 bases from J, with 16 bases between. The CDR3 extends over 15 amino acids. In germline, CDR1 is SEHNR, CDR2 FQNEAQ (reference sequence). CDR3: CASSLSSGVDYGYTF. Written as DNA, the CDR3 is TGTGCCAGCAGCCTCTCGTCGGGGGTGGACTATGGCTACACCTTC.

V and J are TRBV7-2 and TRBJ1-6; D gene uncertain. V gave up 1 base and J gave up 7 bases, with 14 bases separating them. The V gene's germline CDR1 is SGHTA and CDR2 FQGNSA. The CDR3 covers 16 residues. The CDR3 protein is CASSLGYGVPNSPLHF. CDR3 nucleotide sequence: TGTGCCAGCAGCTTAGGGTATGGGGTACCGAATTCACCCCTCCACTTT.

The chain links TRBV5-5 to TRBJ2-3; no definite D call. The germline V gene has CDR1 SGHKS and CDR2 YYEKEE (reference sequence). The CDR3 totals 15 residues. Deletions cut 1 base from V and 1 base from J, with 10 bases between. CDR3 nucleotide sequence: TGTGCCAGCAGCTTGAGGGCCCTCGGCACAGATACGCAGTATTTT. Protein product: CASSLRALGTDTQYF.

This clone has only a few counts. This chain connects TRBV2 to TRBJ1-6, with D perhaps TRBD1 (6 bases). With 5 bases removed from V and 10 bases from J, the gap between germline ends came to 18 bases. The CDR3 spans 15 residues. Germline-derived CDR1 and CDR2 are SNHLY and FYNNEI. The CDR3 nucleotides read TGTGCCAGCAGTCGACAAAACGTAGGGGGGTCACCCCTCCACTTT. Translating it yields CASSRQNVGGSPLHF.

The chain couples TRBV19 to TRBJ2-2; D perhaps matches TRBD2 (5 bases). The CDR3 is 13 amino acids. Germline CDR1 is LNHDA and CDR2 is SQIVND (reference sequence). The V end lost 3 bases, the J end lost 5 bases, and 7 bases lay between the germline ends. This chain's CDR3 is CASSIRGTGELFF. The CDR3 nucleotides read TGTGCCAGTAGTATCCGGGGAACCGGGGAGCTGTTTTTT.

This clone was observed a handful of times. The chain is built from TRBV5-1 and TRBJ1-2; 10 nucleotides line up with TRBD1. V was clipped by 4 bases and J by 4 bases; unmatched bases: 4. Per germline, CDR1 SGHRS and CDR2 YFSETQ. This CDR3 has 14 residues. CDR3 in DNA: TGCGCCAGCAGCCTGACAGGGGGCAGCTATGGCTACACCTTC. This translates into CASSLTGGSYGYTF.

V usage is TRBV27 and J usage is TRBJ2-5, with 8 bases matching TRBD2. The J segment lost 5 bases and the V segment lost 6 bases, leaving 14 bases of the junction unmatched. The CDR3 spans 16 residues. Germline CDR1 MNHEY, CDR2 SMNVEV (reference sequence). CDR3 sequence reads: CASRSTGTRVAETQYF. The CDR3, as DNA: TGTGCCAGCAGATCAACCGGGACTAGGGTTGCGGAGACCCAGTACTTC.

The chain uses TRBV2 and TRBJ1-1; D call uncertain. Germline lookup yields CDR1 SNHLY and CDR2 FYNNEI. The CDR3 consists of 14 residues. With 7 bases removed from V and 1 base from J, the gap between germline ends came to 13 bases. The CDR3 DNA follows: TGTGCCAGCAATCTCCTGGCGGGGAACACTGAAGCTTTCTTT. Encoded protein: CASNLLAGNTEAFF. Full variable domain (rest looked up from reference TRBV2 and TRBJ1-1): EPEVTQTPSHQVTQMGQEVILRCVPISNHLYFYWYRQILGQKVEFLVSFYNNEISEKSEIFDDQFSVERPDGSNFTLKIRSTKLEDSAMYFCASNLLAGNTEAFFGQGTRLTVV.

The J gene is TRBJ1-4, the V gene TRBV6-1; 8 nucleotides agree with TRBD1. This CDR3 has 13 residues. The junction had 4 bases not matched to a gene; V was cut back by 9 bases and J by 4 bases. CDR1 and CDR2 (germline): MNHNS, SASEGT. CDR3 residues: CASKTGVNEKLFF. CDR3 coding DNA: TGTGCCAGTAAGACAGGGGTTAATGAAAAACTGTTTTTT.

The CDR3 nucleotides are TGTGCCAGCAGTTTGACCCTGAACACTGAAGCTTTCTTT. Translating gives CASSLTLNTEAFF. The chain has TRBV28 and TRBJ1-1; D gene ambiguous. The CDR3 is 13 amino acids. Looked up from germline, CDR1 is MDHEN and CDR2 is SYDVKM. Between the trimmed V and J ends, which lost 3 bases and 0 bases, there was a span of 5 bases.

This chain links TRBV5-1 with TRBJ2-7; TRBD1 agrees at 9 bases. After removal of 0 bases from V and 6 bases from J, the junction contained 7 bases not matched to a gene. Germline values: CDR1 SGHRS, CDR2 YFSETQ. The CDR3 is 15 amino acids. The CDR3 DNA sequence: TGCGCCAGCAGCTTGGCGGGGACAGGGACGGGCGAGCAGTACTTC. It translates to CASSLAGTGTGEQYF. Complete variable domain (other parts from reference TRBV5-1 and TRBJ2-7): KAGVTQTPRYLIKTRGQQVTLSCSPISGHRSVSWYQQTPGQGLQFLFEYFSETQRNKGNFPGRFSGRQFSNSRSEMNVSTLELGDSALYLCASSLAGTGTGEQYFGPGTRLTVT.

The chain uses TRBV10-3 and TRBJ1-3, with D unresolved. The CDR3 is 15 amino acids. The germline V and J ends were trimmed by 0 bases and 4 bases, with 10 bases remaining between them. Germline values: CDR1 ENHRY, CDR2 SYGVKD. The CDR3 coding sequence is TGTGCCATCAGTGAGTCACTTACTGGGGGAAACACCATATATTTT. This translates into CAISESLTGGNTIYF.

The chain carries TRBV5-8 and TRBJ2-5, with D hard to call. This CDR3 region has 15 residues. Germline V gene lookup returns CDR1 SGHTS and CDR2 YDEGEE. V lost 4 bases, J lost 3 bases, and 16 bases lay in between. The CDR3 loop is CASSHLKAAKETQYF. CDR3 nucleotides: TGTGCCAGCAGCCATTTAAAGGCTGCCAAAGAGACCCAGTACTTC.

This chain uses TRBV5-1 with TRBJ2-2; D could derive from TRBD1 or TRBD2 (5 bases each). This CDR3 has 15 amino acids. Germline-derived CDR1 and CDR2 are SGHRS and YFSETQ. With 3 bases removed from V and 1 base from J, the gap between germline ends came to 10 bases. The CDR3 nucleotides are TGCGCCAGCAGCTGGATGGGGGAGAACACCGGGGAGCTGTTTTTT. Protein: CASSWMGENTGELFF.

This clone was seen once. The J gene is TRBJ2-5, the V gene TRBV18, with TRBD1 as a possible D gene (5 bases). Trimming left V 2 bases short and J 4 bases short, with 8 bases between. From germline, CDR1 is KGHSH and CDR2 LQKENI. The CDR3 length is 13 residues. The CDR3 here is CASSPGQGETQYF. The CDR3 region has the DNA TGTGCCAGCTCACCAGGCCAGGGAGAGACCCAGTACTTC. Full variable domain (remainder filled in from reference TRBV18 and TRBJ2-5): NAGVMQNPRHLVRRRGQEARLRCSPMKGHSHVYWYRQLPEEGLKFMVYLQKENIIDESGMPKERFSAEFPKEGPSILRIQQVVRGDSAAYFCASSPGQGETQYFGPGTRLLVL.

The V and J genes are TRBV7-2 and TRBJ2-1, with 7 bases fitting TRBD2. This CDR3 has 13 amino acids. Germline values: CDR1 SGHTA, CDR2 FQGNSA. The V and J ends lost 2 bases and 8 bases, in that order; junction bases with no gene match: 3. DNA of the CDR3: TGTGCCAGCAGCTTAAGACTAGCCCATGAGCAGTTCTTC. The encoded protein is CASSLRLAHEQFF.

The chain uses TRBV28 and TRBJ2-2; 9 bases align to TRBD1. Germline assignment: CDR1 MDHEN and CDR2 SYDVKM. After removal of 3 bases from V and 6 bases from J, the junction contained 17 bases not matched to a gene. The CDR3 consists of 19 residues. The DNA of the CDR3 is TGTGCCAGCAGTTTCCCCAGGAGGGGGACAGGGTGGTTCGCCGGGGAGCTGTTTTTT. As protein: CASSFPRRGTGWFAGELFF.

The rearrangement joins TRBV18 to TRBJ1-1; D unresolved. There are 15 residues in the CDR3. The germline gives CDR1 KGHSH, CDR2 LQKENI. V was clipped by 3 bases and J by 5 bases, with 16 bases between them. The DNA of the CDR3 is TGTGCCAGCTCACCGACTTACCCGGGTATGACTGAAGCTTTCTTT. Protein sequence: CASSPTYPGMTEAFF.

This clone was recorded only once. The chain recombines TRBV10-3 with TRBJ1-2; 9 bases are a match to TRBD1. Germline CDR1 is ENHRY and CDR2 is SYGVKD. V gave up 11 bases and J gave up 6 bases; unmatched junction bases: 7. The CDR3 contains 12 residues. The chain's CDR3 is CASWTGVNGYTF. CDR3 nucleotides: TGTGCCTCTTGGACAGGGGTAAATGGCTACACCTTC.